This T cell receptor (beta chain) derives from a study of PD-1 blockade in mismatch repair-deficient tumors (dated by TCRdb to about 2017). Context from the whole study: Between late 2013 and 2016, the trial enrolled 86 consecutive patients with roughly twelve types of mismatch repair-deficient cancer, all of whom had received prior treatment and were progressing. Tumor-associated T cell clones in the peripheral blood of patients responding to PD-1 blockade were tracked using deep sequencing of TCR CDR3 regions.

The intended sense of this specimen's time point label: peripheral blood before pembrolizumab. Mismatch repair deficiency was established in every enrolled patient by polymerase chain reaction or immunohistochemistry. A few patients who responded to pembrolizumab therapy underwent TCR sequencing. In the phase II trial, pembrolizumab PD-1 blockade was tested prospectively in advanced mismatch repair-deficient cancers, no matter which tissue of origin the cancers came from. Serial peripheral blood T cell samples were collected before and at multiple times after starting PD-1 blockade. Blood sampling times were expressed in weeks after the first pembrolizumab dose. Overall study results and their limits: Tumor-resident clones, often undetectable in blood before treatment, expanded rapidly after pembrolizumab and then contracted, generally before radiologic responses.

In regard to this clone: What this receptor recognizes is not known. Per-base quality was not reported, and no clone a single base away is much larger than it.

The cysteine opens and the phenylalanine closes a CDR3 of 17 amino acids. Here the CDR3 DNA is all that survives: 51 bases in frame from base 1. CDR1 and CDR2, per the germline V gene, are KGHSH and LQKENI. V and J lose 5 bases and 0 bases, and a span of 19 bases separates them. Preparation of the library involved the immunoSEQ multiplex PCR assay. TCRdb re-hosts the immuneACCESS table, in-frame sequences only. Its copies lack some clones; in the studies checked, an unresolved V gene accounts for under half of them, and the cause for the rest is not known. The sample table contains some 49,000 clones; only one count was recorded for roughly 82% of them. Together, the top ten hold around 3.3% of the sample.

The material sequenced was PBMCs, taken before pembrolizumab treatment. The chain is made from TRBV18 and TRBJ1-2; the D segment cannot be called with confidence. This clonotype originated in an adult with mismatch repair-deficient cancer. The DNA sequence is TGTGCCAGCTCATCTAACTCTCCCACCCGAGCTAACTATGGCTACACCTTC. Its protein is CASSSNSPTRANYGYTF.